This T cell receptor beta chain stems from a study of technical replicates of blood from several donors. The method was immunoSEQ multiplex PCR; TCRdb's version includes in-frame clones alone and lacks a portion of them. Of tens of thousands of clones listed, about 96% are singletons. The CDR3 contains 13 residues. Germline assignment: CDR1 MNHNY and CDR2 SVGAGI (reference sequence). Trimming took 6 bases from V and 2 from J, leaving 8 bases between them. This sequence originates from a human donor in good health. Sequenced input: T cells isolated from PBMCs. The chain uses TRBV6-6 and TRBJ2-1, with D possibly TRBD2 on 6 matching bases. The CDR3 spells CASRIAAYNEQFF. The DNA for the CDR3 is TGTGCCAGCAGGATAGCGGCCTACAATGAGCAGTTCTTC.